This T cell receptor beta chain was retrieved from a study of technical replicates of blood from a handful of donors. This table comes from immunoSEQ multiplex PCR, and its TCRdb copy is limited to in-frame clones, with some not included. The data contain about 50,000 clones, more than 85% of them singletons. This sequence originates from a human donor in good health. Some clones in this sample may be carry-over from other donors' samples. The sequencing sample was made of PBMCs.

The CDR3 is CATSRELAYEQYF. As DNA, the CDR3 is TGTGCCACCAGCAGAGAACTCGCCTACGAGCAGTACTTC. This chain connects TRBV15 to TRBJ2-7; D unclear. The CDR3 consists of 13 residues. Trimming removed 0 bases at V and 2 bases at J, with 5 bases between. CDR1 is LNHNV and CDR2 is YYDKDF in the germline V gene (reference sequence).